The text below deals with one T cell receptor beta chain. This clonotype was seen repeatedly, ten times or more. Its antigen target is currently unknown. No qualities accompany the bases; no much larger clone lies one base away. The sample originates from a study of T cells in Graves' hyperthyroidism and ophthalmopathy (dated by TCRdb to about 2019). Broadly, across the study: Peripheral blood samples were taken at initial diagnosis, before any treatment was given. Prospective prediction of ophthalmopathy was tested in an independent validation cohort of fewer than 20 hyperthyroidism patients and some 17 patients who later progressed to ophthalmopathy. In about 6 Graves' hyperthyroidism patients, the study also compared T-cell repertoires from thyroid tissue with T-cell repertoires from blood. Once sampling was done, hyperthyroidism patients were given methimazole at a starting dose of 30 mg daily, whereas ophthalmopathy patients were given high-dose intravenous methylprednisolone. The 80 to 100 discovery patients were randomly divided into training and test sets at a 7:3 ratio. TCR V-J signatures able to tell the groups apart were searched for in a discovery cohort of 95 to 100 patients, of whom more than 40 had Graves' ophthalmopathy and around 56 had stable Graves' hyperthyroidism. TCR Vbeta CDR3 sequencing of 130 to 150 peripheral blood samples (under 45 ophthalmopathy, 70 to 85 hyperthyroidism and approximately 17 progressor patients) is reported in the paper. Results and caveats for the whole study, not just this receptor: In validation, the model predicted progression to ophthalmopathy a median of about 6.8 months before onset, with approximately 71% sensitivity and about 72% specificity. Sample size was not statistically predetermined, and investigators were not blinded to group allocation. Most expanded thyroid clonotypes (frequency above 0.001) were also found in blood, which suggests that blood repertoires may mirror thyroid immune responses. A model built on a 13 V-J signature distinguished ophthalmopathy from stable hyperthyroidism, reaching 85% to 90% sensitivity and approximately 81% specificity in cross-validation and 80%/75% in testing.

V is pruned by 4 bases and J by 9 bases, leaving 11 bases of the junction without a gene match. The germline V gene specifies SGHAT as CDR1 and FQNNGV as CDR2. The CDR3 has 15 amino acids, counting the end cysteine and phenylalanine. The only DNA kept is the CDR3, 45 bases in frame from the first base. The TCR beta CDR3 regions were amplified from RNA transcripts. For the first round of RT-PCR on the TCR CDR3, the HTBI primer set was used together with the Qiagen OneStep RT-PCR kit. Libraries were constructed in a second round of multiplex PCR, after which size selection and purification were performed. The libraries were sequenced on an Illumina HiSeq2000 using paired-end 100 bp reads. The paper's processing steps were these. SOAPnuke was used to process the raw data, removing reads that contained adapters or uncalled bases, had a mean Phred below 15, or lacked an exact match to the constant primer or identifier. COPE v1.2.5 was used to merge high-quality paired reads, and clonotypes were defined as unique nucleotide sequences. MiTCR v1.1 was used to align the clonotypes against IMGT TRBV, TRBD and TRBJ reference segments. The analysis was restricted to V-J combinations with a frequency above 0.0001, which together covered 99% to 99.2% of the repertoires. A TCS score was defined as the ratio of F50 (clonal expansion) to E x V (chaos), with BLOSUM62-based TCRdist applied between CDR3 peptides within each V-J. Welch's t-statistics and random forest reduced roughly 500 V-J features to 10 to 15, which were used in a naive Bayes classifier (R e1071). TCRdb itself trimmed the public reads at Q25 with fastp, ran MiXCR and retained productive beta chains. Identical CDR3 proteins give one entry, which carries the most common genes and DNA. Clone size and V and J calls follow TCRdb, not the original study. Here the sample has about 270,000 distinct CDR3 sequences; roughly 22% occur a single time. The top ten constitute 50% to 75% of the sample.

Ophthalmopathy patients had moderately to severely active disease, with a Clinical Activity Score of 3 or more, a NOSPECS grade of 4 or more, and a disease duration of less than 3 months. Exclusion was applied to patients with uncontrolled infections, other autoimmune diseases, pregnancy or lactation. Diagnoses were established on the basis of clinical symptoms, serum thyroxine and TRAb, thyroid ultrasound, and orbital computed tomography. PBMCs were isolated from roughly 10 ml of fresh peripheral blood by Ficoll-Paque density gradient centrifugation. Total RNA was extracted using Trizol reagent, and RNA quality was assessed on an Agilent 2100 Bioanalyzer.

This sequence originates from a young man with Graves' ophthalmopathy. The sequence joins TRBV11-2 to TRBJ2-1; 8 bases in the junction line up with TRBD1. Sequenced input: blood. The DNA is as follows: TGTGCCAGCAGCTCTGACAGGGGCGCCCTTAGTGAGCAGTTCTTC. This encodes CASSSDRGALSEQFF.